The rows below give T cell receptor beta chains drawn from one sample of a study of vaccination and CD4 T cells after COVID-19. TCRdb analysed the PCR reads with MiXCR anew, one entry per CDR3 protein. The sample yields some 33,000 distinct CDR3 sequences, about 35% seen once. The starting material was CD4+ T cells from blood, obtained about 7 months after SARS-CoV-2 vaccination. The receptors were sampled from a human donor who had recovered from COVID-19. The CDR3 runs from the conserved cysteine through the conserved F or W. D genes are given only for firm matches. Clone size is given for some rows only: seen once, a few or many times, or a class if the clone is expanded.

j_call clone_size d_call v_call cdr3_aa cdr3_nt
TRBJ1-6 NA NA TRBV21-1 CASSKWVRASPLHF TGTGCCAGCAGCAAGTGGGTACGGGCTTCACCCCTCCACTTT
TRBJ1-5 few NA TRBV20-1 CSAPRGYNQPQHF TGCAGTGCTCCTCGGGGCTACAATCAGCCCCAGCATTTT
TRBJ2-1 NA NA TRBV7-9 CASSLGQNSYNEQFF TGTGCCAGCAGCTTAGGACAAAACTCCTACAATGAGCAGTTCTTC
TRBJ2-7 NA NA TRBV12-3/TRBV12-4 CASGKLDSYEQYF TGTGCCAGCGGGAAACTAGATTCCTACGAGCAGTACTTC
TRBJ2-6 medium-sized NA TRBV15 CATSRGQSGANVLTF TGTGCCACCAGCAGAGGACAGTCTGGGGCCAACGTCCTGACTTTC
TRBJ1-3 few TRBD1 TRBV7-3 CASSTGGYSGNTIYF TGTGCCAGCAGTACAGGGGGCTACTCTGGAAACACCATATATTTT
TRBJ2-3 NA NA TRBV6-1 CASRRDSTDTQYF TGTGCCAGCAGAAGGGACAGCACAGATACGCAGTATTTT
TRBJ2-5 NA NA TRBV18 CASSIPAEETQYF TGTGCCAGCTCAATTCCAGCGGAAGAGACCCAGTACTTC
TRBJ2-7 NA NA TRBV11-1 CASSFGSALADAYEQYF TGTGCCAGCAGCTTCGGATCAGCGTTAGCGGATGCCTACGAGCAGTACTTC
TRBJ2-3 few TRBD1 TRBV19 CASREDRATQYF TGTGCCAGTAGGGAGGACAGGGCAACGCAGTATTTT
TRBJ2-3 NA NA TRBV20-1 CSAKNPGRSPLDTQYF TGCAGTGCTAAAAATCCGGGACGAAGCCCTCTGGATACGCAGTATTTT
TRBJ2-5 few NA TRBV7-9 CASSTGFGGQETQYF TGTGCCAGCAGCACGGGCTTTGGGGGCCAAGAGACCCAGTACTTC
TRBJ2-5 many TRBD2 TRBV6-1 CASSELAGGQETQYF TGTGCCAGCAGTGAACTAGCGGGAGGGCAAGAGACCCAGTACTTC
TRBJ2-2 NA NA TRBV10-1 CASSEDPGELFF TGCGCCAGCAGTGAAGATCCCGGGGAGCTGTTTTTT
TRBJ2-1 few NA TRBV6-5 CASSLLGGRERSEQFF TGTGCCAGCAGTTTACTAGGGGGGCGGGAGAGGTCTGAGCAGTTCTTC
TRBJ2-5 NA NA TRBV27 CASSLGGGRETQYF TGTGCCAGCAGTTTGGGAGGGGGCCGAGAGACCCAGTACTTC
TRBJ2-1 NA NA TRBV20-1 CSARAGSLAFF TGCAGTGCTAGGGCCGGGAGTCTTGCGTTCTTC
TRBJ2-7 few NA TRBV28 CASSLAGLEQYF TGTGCCAGCAGTTTAGCGGGACTTGAGCAGTACTTC
TRBJ1-2 NA TRBD1 TRBV20-1 CSARGPGGIYGYTF TGCAGTGCTAGAGGGCCAGGGGGGATCTATGGCTACACCTTC
TRBJ2-7 NA TRBD2 TRBV28 CASSPRAGGPSYEQYF TGTGCCAGCAGCCCACGGGCGGGAGGGCCGTCCTACGAGCAGTACTTC
TRBJ2-7 few NA TRBV2 CAGLSSPSSEQYF TGTGCCGGCCTGTCGTCCCCCTCGAGCGAGCAGTACTTC
TRBJ2-1 few TRBD2 TRBV19 CASSIDRLETSGEDNEQFF TGTGCCAGTAGTATAGATCGGCTCGAGACTAGCGGGGAGGACAATGAGCAGTTCTTC
TRBJ2-5 few TRBD2 TRBV27 CASSPDPRTSGSIETQYF TGTGCCAGCTCTCCTGATCCGCGGACTAGCGGGAGTATAGAGACCCAGTACTTC
TRBJ1-2 NA NA TRBV7-2 CASSLGGTGNYGYTF TGTGCCAGCAGCTTAGGTGGGACCGGGAACTATGGCTACACCTTC
TRBJ2-3 NA NA TRBV10-3 CAISEFKGADTQYF TGTGCCATCAGTGAGTTTAAGGGGGCAGATACGCAGTATTTT
TRBJ2-3 NA NA TRBV27 CASSWDVTDTQYF TGTGCCAGCAGTTGGGACGTCACAGATACGCAGTATTTT